This T cell receptor (beta chain) was retrieved from a study of T cells in localized non-small cell lung cancer. For this clone: Its specificity is unknown.

The protocol was immunoSEQ multiplex PCR, while the TCRdb copy is restricted to in-frame clones and leaves out a portion. Of just under 20,000 clones listed, around 89% are singletons. Germline V gene lookup returns CDR1 KGHSH and CDR2 LQKENI. The CDR3 covers 11 residues. Trimming left V 3 bases short and J 13 bases short, with 10 bases between. General study points: Sequencing was restricted to one tumor region; therefore, heterogeneity remains possible. Paired adjacent lung recovered a median about 60 of the top 100 tumor clones. The greatest T cell clonality was found in uninvolved adjacent lung (higher than in tumor).

The V call is TRBV18, the J call TRBJ2-4, with D perhaps TRBD1 or TRBD2 (5 bases each). The TCR originated in a man aged 35 to 69 with stage I lung adenocarcinoma. This material consisted of peripheral blood, taken before any cancer treatment. The chain's CDR3 is CASSPLGEQYF. The CDR3 DNA follows: TGTGCCAGCTCACCGCTGGGGGAGCAGTACTTC.